The 12 T cell receptor beta chains below all came from one sample that was sequenced in a study of TIL therapy for anti-PD-1-resistant metastatic lung cancer. Sequencing used immunoSEQ v3. TCRdb's copy holds only in-frame clones and misses some; the assay was immunoSEQ multiplex PCR. The data hold 5,500 to 7,500 clones, with roughly 60% observed a single time. The time point was: pre-treatment sample, taken before nivolumab and TIL therapy. Most excised metastases sampled were pleural nodules or supraclavicular lymph nodes. This specimen consisted of tumor tissue, obtained at baseline. These receptors came from a person aged 25-79 years with non-small cell lung cancer.

The V call is TRBV7-2, the J call TRBJ2-3; TRBD1 agrees at 9 bases. J gave up 4 bases and V 4 bases, and 15 bases lay outside the gene matches. The CDR3 has 18 amino acids. The germline V gene encodes CDR1 SGHTA and CDR2 FQGNSA. CDR3 sequence (DNA): TGTGCCAGCAGCTCCGGGACAGGGTGGCCACCGTGGGCAGATACGCAGTATTTT. Translated, it gives CASSSGTGWPPWADTQYF.

V and J are TRBV9 and TRBJ2-5; D is uncertain. The CDR3 sequence is 13 residues long. V was pared by 4 bases and J by 5 bases, with 12 bases between. CDR1 is SGDLS, CDR2 YYNGEE, per germline. CDR3 sequence reads: CASSLSIRETQYF. Written as DNA, the CDR3 is TGTGCCAGCAGCTTATCTATCAGGGAGACCCAGTACTTC. Based on the CDR3 plus reference TRBV9 and TRBJ2-5, the full variable domain is DSGVTQTPKHLITATGQRVTLRCSPRSGDLSVYWYQQSLDQGLQFLIQYYNGEERAKGNILERFSAQQFPDLHSELNLSSLELGDSALYFCASSLSIRETQYFGPGTRLLVL.

The genes are TRBV7-9 and TRBJ2-1; possible D gene TRBD1, 5 bases. Trimming took off 7 bases at V and 5 bases at J, with 21 bases between the two ends. The CDR3 sequence is 16 residues long. CDR1 and CDR2 (germline): SEHNR, FQNEAQ (reference sequence). The CDR3 protein is CASTTWRQHMNNEQFF. Here the CDR3 DNA reads TGTGCCAGCACTACGTGGAGACAGCATATGAACAATGAGCAGTTCTTC.

The chain carries TRBV6-5 and TRBJ1-2, with 7 bases fitting TRBD1. The CDR3 sequence is 14 residues long. V gave up 0 bases and J gave up 4 bases; unmatched junction bases: 2. The germline gives CDR1 MNHEY, CDR2 SVGAGI. The CDR3 DNA reads as TGTGCCAGCAGTTACTCCGGGACAGTCTATGGCTACACCTTC. Its translation is CASSYSGTVYGYTF.

This clone appeared once. This chain links TRBV19 with TRBJ2-1; D possibly corresponds to TRBD1 (6 bases). Germline-derived CDR1 and CDR2 are LNHDA and SQIVND (reference sequence). V lost 5 bases and J lost 10, with 18 bases in between. This CDR3 has 14 amino acids. The DNA of the CDR3 is TGTGCCAGTAGTGGGATAGACAGGCCTAGGGAGCAGTTCTTC. Translated, it gives CASSGIDRPREQFF.

The rearrangement uses TRBV12-3 or TRBV12-4 and TRBJ2-3; D possibly matches TRBD1 or TRBD2 (5 bases each). V lost 8 bases and J lost 2, with 8 bases in between. The CDR3 sequence is 12 residues long. The CDR3 loop is CASGGDTDTQYF. The CDR3 DNA is TGTGCCAGCGGGGGAGACACAGATACGCAGTATTTT.

This chain uses TRBV6-5 with TRBJ2-1; 8 nucleotides agree with TRBD2. The CDR3 has 14 residues. With V trimmed by 3 bases and J by 11 bases, 9 bases remained unmatched. CDR1 is MNHEY, CDR2 SVGAGI, per germline. The CDR3 nucleotides read TGTGCCAGCAGTTATTCGACTCTAGCGGGCCAGCAGTTCTTC. It is translated as CASSYSTLAGQQFF.

This chain uses TRBV7-2 with TRBJ2-7; 14 bases fit TRBD2. The CDR3 length is 18 residues. Unmatched junction bases numbered 8, after V lost 1 base and J lost 3 bases. CDR1 is SGHTA and CDR2 is FQGNSA in the germline V gene. In DNA, the CDR3 is TGTGCCAGCAGCTTAGAGACTTATGGGACTAGCGGGAGCTACGAGCAGTACTTC. This encodes CASSLETYGTSGSYEQYF.

The sample holds a few counts of this clone. This chain joins TRBV4-1 and TRBJ2-7; D uncertain. V lost 0 bases, J lost 1 base, and 13 bases lay in between. Germline loops: CDR1 MGHRA, CDR2 YSYEKL. The CDR3 covers 16 residues. The CDR3 nucleotides are TGCGCCAGCAGCCAAGAAACGGCTGCCAGTTCCTACGAGCAGTACTTC. This gives the protein CASSQETAASSYEQYF.

V and J are TRBV28 and TRBJ1-1, with TRBD1 as a possible D gene (5 bases). Per the germline V gene, CDR1 is MDHEN and CDR2 is SYDVKM. Trimming pared 7 bases from V and 1 base from J, leaving 16 bases between. The CDR3 spans 15 residues. The CDR3 loop reads CASTKGGAGNTEAFF. The CDR3, as DNA: TGTGCCAGCACAAAAGGAGGGGCAGGGAACACTGAAGCTTTCTTT. The full variable domain, rest sourced from reference TRBV28 and TRBJ1-1, is DVKVTQSSRYLVKRTGEKVFLECVQDMDHENMFWYRQDPGLGLRLIYFSYDVKMKEKGDIPEGYSVSREKKERFSLILESASTNQTSMYLCASTKGGAGNTEAFFGQGTRLTVV.

The CDR3 region has the DNA TGTGCCAGCAGGAGCGGGGGCCCTTCCTACGAGCAGTACTTC. Its protein product is CASRSGGPSYEQYF. This rearrangement joins TRBV28 to TRBJ2-7; 8 bases match TRBD2. With 6 bases clipped from V and 1 base from J, the junction kept 5 bases outside the gene matches. There are 14 residues in the CDR3. Germline CDR1 MDHEN, CDR2 SYDVKM.

A word on this clone: Other DNA sequences in this specimen translate into the identical CDR3. V gene TRBV10-1 combines with J gene TRBJ2-5; D uncertain. Between the trimmed V and J ends, which lost 5 bases and 2 bases, there was a span of 12 bases. CDR1 and CDR2 from the germline V gene are WNHNN and SYGVQD (reference sequence). The CDR3 covers 14 residues. The chain's CDR3 is CASSPRLGQETQYF. The CDR3 DNA reads as TGCGCCAGCAGTCCTAGATTGGGACAAGAGACCCAGTACTTC.